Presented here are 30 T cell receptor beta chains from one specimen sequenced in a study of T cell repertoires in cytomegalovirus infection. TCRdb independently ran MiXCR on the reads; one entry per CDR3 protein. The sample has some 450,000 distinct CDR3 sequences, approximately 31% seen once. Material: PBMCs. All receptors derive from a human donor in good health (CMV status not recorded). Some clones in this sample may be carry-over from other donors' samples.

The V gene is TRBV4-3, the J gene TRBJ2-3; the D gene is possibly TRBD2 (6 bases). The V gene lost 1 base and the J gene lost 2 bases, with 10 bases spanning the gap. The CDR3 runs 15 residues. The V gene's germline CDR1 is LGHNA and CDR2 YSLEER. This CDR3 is CASSQGGELTDTQYF. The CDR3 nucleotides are TGCGCCAGCAGCCAAGGGGGGGAGCTCACAGATACGCAGTATTTT.

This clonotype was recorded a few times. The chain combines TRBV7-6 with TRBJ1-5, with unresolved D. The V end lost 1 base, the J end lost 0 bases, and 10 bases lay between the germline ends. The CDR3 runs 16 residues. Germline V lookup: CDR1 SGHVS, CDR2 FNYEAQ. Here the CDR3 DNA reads TGTGCCAGCAGCTTAGGCAGTGGTTATAGCAATCAGCCCCAGCATTTT. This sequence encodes CASSLGSGYSNQPQHF.

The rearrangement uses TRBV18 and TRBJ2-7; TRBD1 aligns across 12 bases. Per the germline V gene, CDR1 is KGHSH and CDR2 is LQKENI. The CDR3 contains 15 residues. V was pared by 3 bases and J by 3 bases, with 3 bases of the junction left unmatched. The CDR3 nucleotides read TGTGCCAGCTCACCTGGGACAGGGGGCTTCTACGAGCAGTACTTC. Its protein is CASSPGTGGFYEQYF. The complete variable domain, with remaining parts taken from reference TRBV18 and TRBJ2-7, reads NAGVMQNPRHLVRRRGQEARLRCSPMKGHSHVYWYRQLPEEGLKFMVYLQKENIIDESGMPKERFSAEFPKEGPSILRIQQVVRGDSAAYFCASSPGTGGFYEQYFGPGTRLTVT.

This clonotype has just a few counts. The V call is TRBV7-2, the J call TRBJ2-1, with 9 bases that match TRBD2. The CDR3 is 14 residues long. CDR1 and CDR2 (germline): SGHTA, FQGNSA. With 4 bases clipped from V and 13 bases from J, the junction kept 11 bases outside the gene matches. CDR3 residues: CASSSLAGSAIQFF. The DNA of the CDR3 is TGTGCCAGCAGCTCCCTAGCGGGGTCGGCGATACAGTTCTTC.

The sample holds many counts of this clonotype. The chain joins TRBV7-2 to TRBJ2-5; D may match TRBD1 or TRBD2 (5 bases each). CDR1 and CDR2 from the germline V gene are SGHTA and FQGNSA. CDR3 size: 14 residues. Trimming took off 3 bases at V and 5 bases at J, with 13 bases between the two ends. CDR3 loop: CASSLDWGLETQYF. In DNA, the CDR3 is TGTGCCAGCAGCTTGGACTGGGGGTTGGAGACCCAGTACTTC.

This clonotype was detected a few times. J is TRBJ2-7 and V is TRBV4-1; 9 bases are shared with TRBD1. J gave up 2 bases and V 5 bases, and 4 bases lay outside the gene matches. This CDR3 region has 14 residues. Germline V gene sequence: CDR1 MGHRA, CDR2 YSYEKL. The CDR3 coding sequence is TGCGCCAGCAGCGACGGGACAGGGCCCTACGAGCAGTACTTC. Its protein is CASSDGTGPYEQYF.

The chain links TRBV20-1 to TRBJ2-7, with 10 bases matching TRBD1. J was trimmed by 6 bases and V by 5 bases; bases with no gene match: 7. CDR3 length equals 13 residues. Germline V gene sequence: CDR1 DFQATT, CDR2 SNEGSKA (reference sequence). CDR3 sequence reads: CSAGGQGVFEQYF. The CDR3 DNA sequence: TGCAGTGCTGGTGGACAGGGGGTATTCGAGCAGTACTTC.

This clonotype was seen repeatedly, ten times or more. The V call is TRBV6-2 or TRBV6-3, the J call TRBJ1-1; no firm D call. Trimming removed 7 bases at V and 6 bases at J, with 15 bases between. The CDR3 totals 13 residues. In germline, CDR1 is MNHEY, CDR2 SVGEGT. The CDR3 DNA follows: TGTGCCAGCACCCGCACAGAACGGGCTGAAGCTTTCTTT. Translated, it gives CASTRTERAEAFF.

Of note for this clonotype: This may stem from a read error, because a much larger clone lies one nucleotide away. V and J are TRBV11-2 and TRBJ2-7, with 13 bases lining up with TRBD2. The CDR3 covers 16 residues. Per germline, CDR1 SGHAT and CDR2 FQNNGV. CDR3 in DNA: TGTGCCAGCAGCGCACGGACTAGCGGGGGAACCCACGAGCGGTACTTC. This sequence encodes CASSARTSGGTHERYF.

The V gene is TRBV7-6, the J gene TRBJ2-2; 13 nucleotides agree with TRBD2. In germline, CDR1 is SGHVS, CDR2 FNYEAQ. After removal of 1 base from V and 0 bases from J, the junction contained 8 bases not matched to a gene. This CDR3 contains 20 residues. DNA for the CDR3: TGTGCCAGCAGCTTAGTACTAGGACTAGCGGGGGTCGCGAACACCGGGGAGCTGTTTTTT. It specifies CASSLVLGLAGVANTGELFF.

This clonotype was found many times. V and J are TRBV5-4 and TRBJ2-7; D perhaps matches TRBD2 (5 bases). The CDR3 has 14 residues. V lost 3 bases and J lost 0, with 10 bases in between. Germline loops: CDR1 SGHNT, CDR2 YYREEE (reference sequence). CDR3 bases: TGTGCCAGCAGCTCGGACTCCTACTCCTACGAGCAGTACTTC. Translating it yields CASSSDSYSYEQYF.

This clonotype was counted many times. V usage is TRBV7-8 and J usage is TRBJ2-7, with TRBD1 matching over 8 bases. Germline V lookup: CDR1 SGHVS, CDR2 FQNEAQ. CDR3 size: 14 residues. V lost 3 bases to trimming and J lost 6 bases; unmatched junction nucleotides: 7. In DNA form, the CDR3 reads TGTGCCAGCAGCTTTGGACAGGGTTTGGGCGAGCAGTACTTC. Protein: CASSFGQGLGEQYF.

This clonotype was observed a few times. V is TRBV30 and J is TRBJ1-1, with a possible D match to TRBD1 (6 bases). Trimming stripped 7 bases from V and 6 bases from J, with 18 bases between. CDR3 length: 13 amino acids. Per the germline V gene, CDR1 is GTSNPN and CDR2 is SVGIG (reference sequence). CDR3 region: CAFTNRGGPEAFF. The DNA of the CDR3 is TGTGCCTTCACAAACCGGGGGGGCCCTGAAGCTTTCTTT.

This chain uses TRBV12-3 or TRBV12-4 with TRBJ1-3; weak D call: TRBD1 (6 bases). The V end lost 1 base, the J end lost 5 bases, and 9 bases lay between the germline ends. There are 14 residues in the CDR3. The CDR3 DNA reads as TGTGCCAGCAGTTTAGGACAGGACCGAAACACCATATATTTT. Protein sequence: CASSLGQDRNTIYF.

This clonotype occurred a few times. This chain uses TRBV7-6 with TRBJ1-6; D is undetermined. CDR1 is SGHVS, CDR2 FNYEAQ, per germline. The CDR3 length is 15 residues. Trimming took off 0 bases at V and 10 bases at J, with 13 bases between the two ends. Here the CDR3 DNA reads TGTGCCAGCAGCTTAGCCATGGGCCTCGGCTCACCCCTCCACTTT. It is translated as CASSLAMGLGSPLHF. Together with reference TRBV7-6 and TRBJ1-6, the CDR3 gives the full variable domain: GAGVSQSPRYKVTKRGQDVALRCDPISGHVSLYWYRQALGQGPEFLTYFNYEAQQDKSGLPNDRFSAERPEGSISTLTIQRTEQRDSAMYRCASSLAMGLGSPLHFGNGTRLTVT.

Here the CDR3 reads CASSESIQVSYEKLFF. CDR3 nucleotides: TGTGCCAGCAGTGAATCTATACAGGTCTCATATGAAAAACTGTTTTTT. This chain uses TRBV6-1 with TRBJ1-4; perhaps TRBD1 as D (5 bases). The germline V and J ends were trimmed by 2 bases and 6 bases, with 16 bases remaining between them. CDR1 is MNHNS, CDR2 SASEGT, per germline. The CDR3 loop spans 16 amino acids.

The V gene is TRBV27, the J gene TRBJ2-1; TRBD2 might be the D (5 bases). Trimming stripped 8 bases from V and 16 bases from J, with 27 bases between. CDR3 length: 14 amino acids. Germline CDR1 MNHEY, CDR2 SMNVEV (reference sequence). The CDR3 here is CASVLSSLATDHFF. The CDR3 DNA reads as TGTGCCAGCGTTTTATCTAGCCTTGCCACTGATCACTTCTTC.

The CDR3 DNA is TGTGCCAGCAGGGGGACAGGGAGGAATTCACCCCTCCACTTT. Its protein product is CASRGTGRNSPLHF. The rearrangement uses TRBV11-2 and TRBJ1-6; 9 positions match TRBD1. This CDR3 is 14 amino acids long. V shed 6 bases, J shed 7 bases, and the junction held 4 bases outside the gene matches. Germline lookup yields CDR1 SGHAT and CDR2 FQNNGV.

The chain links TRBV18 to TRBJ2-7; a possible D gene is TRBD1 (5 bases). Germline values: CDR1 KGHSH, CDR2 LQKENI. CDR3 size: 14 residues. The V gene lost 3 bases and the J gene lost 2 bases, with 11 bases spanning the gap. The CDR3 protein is CASSPRRGTYEQYF. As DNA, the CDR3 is TGTGCCAGCTCACCTCGAAGGGGCACCTACGAGCAGTACTTC.

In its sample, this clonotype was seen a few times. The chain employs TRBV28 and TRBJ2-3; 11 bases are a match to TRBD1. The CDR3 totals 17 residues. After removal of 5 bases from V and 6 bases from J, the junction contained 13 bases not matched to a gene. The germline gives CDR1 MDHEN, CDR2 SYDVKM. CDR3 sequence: CASSQGTGGMFRDTQYF. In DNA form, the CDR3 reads TGTGCCAGCAGTCAAGGGACAGGGGGGATGTTCAGGGATACGCAGTATTTT.

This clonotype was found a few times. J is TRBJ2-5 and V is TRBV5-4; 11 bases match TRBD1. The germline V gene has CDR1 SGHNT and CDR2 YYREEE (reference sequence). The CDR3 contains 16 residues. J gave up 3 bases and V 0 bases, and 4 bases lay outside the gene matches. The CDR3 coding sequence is TGTGCCAGCAGCTTGGGGGGACAGGGGGGTAAAGAGACCCAGTACTTC. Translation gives CASSLGGQGGKETQYF.

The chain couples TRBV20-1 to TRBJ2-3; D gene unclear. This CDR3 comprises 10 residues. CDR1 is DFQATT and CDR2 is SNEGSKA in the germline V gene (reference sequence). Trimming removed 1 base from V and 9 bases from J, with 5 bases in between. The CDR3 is CSARASTQYF. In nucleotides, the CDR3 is TGCAGTGCTAGAGCTTCGACGCAGTATTTT.

CDR3 residues: CSALAPGSLGGELFF. As DNA, the CDR3 is TGCAGTGCCCTCGCCCCGGGGTCCTTAGGCGGGGAGCTGTTTTTT. This chain links TRBV20-1 with TRBJ2-2; D is perhaps TRBD2 (5 bases). The CDR3 consists of 15 residues. V lost 6 bases and J lost 7, with 21 bases in between. Germline lookup yields CDR1 DFQATT and CDR2 SNEGSKA (reference sequence).

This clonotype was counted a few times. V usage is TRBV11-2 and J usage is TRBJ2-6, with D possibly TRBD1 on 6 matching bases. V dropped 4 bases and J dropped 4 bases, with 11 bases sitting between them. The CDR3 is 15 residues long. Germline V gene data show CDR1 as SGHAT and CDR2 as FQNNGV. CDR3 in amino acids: CASSSQGTGANVLTF. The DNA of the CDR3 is TGTGCCAGCAGCTCACAGGGAACAGGGGCCAACGTCCTGACTTTC.

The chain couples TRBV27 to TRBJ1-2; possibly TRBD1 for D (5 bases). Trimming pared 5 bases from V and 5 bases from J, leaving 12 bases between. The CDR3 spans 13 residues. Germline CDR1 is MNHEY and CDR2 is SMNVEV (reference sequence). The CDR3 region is CASSAQVSYGYTF. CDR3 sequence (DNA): TGTGCCAGCAGTGCACAGGTTTCGTATGGCTACACCTTC.

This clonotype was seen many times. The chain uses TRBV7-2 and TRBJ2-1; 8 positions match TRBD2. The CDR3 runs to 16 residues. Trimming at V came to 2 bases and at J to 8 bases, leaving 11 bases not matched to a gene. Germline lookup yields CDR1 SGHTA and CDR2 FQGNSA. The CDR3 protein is CASSLQPRGAKDEQFF. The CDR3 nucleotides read TGTGCCAGCAGCTTACAACCGCGGGGGGCCAAGGATGAGCAGTTCTTC.

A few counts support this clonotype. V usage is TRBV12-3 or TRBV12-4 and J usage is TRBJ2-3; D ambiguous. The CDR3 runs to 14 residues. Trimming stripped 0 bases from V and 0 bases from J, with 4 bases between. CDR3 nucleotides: TGTGCCAGCAGTTTAGCGTGGAGCACAGATACGCAGTATTTT. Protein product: CASSLAWSTDTQYF.

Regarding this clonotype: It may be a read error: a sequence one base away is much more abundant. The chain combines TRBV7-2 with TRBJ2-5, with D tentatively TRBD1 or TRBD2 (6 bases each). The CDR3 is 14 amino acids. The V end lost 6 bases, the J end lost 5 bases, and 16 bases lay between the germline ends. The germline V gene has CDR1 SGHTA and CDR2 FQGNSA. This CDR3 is CASSTLARGETQYF. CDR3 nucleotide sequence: TGTGCCAGCAGTACCCTAGCGAGGGGGGAGACCCAGTACTTC.

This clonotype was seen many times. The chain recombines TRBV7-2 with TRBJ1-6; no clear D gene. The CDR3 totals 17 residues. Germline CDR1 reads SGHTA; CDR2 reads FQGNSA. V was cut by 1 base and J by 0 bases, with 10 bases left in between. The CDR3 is CASSLVAGSSYNSPLHF. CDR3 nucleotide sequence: TGTGCCAGCAGCTTAGTTGCCGGAAGCTCCTATAATTCACCCCTCCACTTT. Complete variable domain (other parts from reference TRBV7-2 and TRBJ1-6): GAGVSQSPSNKVTEKGKDVELRCDPISGHTALYWYRQSLGQGLEFLIYFQGNSAPDKSGLPSDRFSAERTGGSVSTLTIQRTQQEDSAVYLCASSLVAGSSYNSPLHFGNGTRLTVT.

The CDR3 reads CASSQGPGSEQYF. CDR3 nucleotides: TGTGCCAGCAGCCAAGGTCCAGGGTCCGAGCAGTACTTC. The chain is built from TRBV4-2 and TRBJ2-7; TRBD1 might be the D (5 bases). The CDR3 runs to 13 residues. The V and J ends lost 1 base and 6 bases respectively, with 10 bases between them. The germline gives CDR1 LGHNA, CDR2 YNFKEQ.